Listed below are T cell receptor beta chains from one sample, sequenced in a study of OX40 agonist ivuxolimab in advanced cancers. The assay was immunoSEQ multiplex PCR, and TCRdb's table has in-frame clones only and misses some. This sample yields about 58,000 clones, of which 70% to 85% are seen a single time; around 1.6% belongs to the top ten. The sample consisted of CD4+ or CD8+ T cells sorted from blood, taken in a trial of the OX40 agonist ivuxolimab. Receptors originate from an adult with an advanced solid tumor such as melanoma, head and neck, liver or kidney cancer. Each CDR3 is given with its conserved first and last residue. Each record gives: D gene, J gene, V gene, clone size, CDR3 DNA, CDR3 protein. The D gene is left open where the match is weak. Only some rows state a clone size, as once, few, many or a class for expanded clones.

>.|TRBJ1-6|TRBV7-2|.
TGTGCCAGCAGCGACAGTCACAGACGGGCACCCCTCCACTTT
CASSDSHRRAPLHF
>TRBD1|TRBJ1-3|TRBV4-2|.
TGTGCCAGCAGCCAAGAAGCGACAGGGTCTTTTCAGAACATATATTTT
CASSQEATGSFQNIYF
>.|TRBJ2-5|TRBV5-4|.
TGTGCCAGCAGAGGGTGGGTGCAAGAGACCCAGTACTTC
CASRGWVQETQYF
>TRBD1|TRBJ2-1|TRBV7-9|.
TGTGCCAGCAGCCCCCGCCCGGGACAGGGGGCGGGTGAGCAGTTCTTC
CASSPRPGQGAGEQFF
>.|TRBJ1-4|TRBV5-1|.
TGCGCCAGCAGCTTGGCAGATGGTAATGAAAAACTGTTTTTT
CASSLADGNEKLFF
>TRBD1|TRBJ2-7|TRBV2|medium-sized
TGTGCCGCGCAGGGGGTAGGGGACTACGAGCAGTACTTC
CAAQGVGDYEQYF
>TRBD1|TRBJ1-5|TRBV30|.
TGTGCCTGGAGTGTAGGGGGCTTCTATCAGCCCCAGCATTTT
CAWSVGGFYQPQHF
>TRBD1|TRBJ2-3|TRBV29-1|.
TGCAGCGTTGCTGACGTACAGGGGACAGATACGCAGTATTTT
CSVADVQGTDTQYF
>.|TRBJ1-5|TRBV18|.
TGTGCCAGCTCACCAAGCGCCCAACGGGAACAGCATTTT
CASSPSAQREQHF
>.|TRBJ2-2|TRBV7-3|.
TGTGCCAGCAGCCGGGACACTAGCACCGGGGAGCTGTTTTTT
CASSRDTSTGELFF
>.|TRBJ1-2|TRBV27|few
TGTGCCAGCAGTTTATCGACCCAGAACTATGGCTACACCTTC
CASSLSTQNYGYTF
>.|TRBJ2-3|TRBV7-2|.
TGTGCCAGCAGCCCGGTGGCGGGCCCGGCAGATACGCAGTATTTT
CASSPVAGPADTQYF
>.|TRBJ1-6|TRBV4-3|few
TGCGCCAGCAGCCAGCGTAATTCACCCCTCCACTTT
CASSQRNSPLHF
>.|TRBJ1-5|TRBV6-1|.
TGTGCCAGCGGGTCGCAATCCAATCAGCCCCAGCATTTT
CASGSQSNQPQHF
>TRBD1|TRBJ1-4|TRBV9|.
TGTGCCAGCAGCGTAGCCCCCCAAACAGGGGGACTTGCAACTAATGAAAAACTGTTTTTT
CASSVAPQTGGLATNEKLFF
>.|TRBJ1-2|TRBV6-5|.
TGTGCCAGCAAAGAGAATTCTAACTATGGCTACACCTTC
CASKENSNYGYTF
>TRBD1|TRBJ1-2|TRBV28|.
TGTGCCAGTTCTAAAGGGGGCTCAGGCTATGGCTACACCTTC
CASSKGGSGYGYTF
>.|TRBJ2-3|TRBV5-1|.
TGCGCCAGCAGCTCGGGGTTAAGCACAGATACGCAGTATTTT
CASSSGLSTDTQYF
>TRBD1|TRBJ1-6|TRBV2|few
TGTGCCAGCAGAGGACAGGTTAATTCACCCCTCCACTTT
CASRGQVNSPLHF
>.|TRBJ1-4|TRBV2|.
TGTGCCAGCAGAGATCTCTCGGGGGTAACTAATGAAAAACTGTTTTTT
CASRDLSGVTNEKLFF
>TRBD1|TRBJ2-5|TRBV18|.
TGTGCCAGCTCACCGAATCCAGGGGGCTCCCAGTACTTC
CASSPNPGGSQYF
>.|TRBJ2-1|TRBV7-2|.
TGTGCCAGCAGCCGCCGTAGACCAGCGAATGAGCAGTTCTTC
CASSRRRPANEQFF
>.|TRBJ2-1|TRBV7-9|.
TGTGCCAGCAGTTGGGGACTCAATGAGCAGTTCTTC
CASSWGLNEQFF
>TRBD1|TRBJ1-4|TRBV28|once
TGTGCCAGCCGACCGGGACAGAATGAAAAACTGTTTTTT
CASRPGQNEKLFF
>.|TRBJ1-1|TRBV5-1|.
TGCGCCAGCACCCTGGAGGGGGGGCTGGGGAACACTGAAGCTTTCTTT
CASTLEGGLGNTEAFF
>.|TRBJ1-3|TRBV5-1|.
TGCGCCAGCAGCTTGGAAGGCAGGGGAAACACCATATATTTT
CASSLEGRGNTIYF
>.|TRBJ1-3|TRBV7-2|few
TGTGCCAGCAGCTTACAGTCGTTCGAGGGAAACACCATATATTTT
CASSLQSFEGNTIYF
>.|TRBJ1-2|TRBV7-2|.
TGTGCCAGCAGCTTAGCCTCCCAACAGGCGGGGGTAATGGGTGGCTACACCTTC
CASSLASQQAGVMGGYTF
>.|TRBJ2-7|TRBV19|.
TGTGCCAGTAGTATAGCCACAGGGAGCTCCTACGAGCAGTACTTC
CASSIATGSSYEQYF
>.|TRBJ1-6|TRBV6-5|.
TGTGCCAGCAGTTACTCTCTTAACACCCCCCTCCACTTT
CASSYSLNTPLHF
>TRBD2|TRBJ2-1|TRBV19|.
TGTGCCAGTAGGCCTCGGCGGGAGGGCTACAATGAGCAGTTCTTC
CASRPRREGYNEQFF
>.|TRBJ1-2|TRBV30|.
TGTGCCTGGGAGAGGGTTGGCTACACCTTC
CAWERVGYTF
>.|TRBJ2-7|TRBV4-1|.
TGCGCCAGCAGCCAAGACTTAGGTCTCGAGCAGTACTTC
CASSQDLGLEQYF
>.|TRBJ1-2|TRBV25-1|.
TGTGCCAGCAGTGAAGGAGGGAGAGGCTACACCTTC
CASSEGGRGYTF
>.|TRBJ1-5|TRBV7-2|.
TGTGCCAGCAGCCAAGGGCTTCTCAATCAGCCCCAGCATTTT
CASSQGLLNQPQHF
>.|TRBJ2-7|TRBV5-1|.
TGCGCCAGCAGCGACCCGGGGTCCTCCCTATACGAGCAGTACTTC
CASSDPGSSLYEQYF
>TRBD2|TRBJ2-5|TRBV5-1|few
TGCGCCAGCAGCTTGACTAGCGGGTACCAAGAGACCCAGTACTTC
CASSLTSGYQETQYF
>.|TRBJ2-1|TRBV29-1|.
TGCAGCGTTGCGGCGTCCCACAATGAGCAGTTCTTC
CSVAASHNEQFF
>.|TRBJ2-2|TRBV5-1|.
TGCGCCAGCAGTAAGGGGGAACCGAACACCGGGGAGCTGTTTTTT
CASSKGEPNTGELFF
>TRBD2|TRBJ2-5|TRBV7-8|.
TGTGCCAGCAGCTTATATCCCCCGGGACTAGCGGGGGGCCTACAAGAGACCCAGTACTTC
CASSLYPPGLAGGLQETQYF
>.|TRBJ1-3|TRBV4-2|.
TGTGCCAGCAGCCTCTCCTCGACAGCAACTGGAAACACCATATATTTT
CASSLSSTATGNTIYF
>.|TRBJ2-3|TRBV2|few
TGTGCCAGCAAGGAGGATTTGGGGCACACAGATACGCAGTATTTT
CASKEDLGHTDTQYF
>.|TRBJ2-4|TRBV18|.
TGTGCCAGCTCACGAGACAGAACCAAAAACATTCAGTACTTC
CASSRDRTKNIQYF
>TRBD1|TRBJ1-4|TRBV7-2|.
TGTGCCAGCAGCTTAGGGGGGACAGATACGGAAAAACTGTTTTTT
CASSLGGTDTEKLFF
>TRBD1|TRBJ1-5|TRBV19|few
TGTGCCAGTAGTTCTGGGACAGGGTGGGGGCAGCCCCAGCATTTT
CASSSGTGWGQPQHF
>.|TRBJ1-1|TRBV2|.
TGTGCCAGCAGTGGACAGCCGAACACTGAAGCTTTCTTT
CASSGQPNTEAFF
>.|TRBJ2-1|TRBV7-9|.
TGTGCCAGCAGCCCCGGTGGCGGGACCAACTCCTACAATGAGCAGTTCTTC
CASSPGGGTNSYNEQFF
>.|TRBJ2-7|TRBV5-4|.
TGTGCCAGCAGCTTTAGCGGCTACGAGCAGTACTTC
CASSFSGYEQYF
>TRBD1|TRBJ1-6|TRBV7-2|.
TGTGCCAGCAGCTTAGCGGAGGGCAGGGGGCGAGCGCCCCTCCACTTT
CASSLAEGRGRAPLHF
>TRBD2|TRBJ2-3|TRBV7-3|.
TGTGCCAGCAGTCTTAGCGGGCTTACAGATACGCAGTATTTT
CASSLSGLTDTQYF
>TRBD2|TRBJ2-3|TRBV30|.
TGTGCCTGGAGTACAGCGGGGGGCCCAGATACGCAGTATTTT
CAWSTAGGPDTQYF
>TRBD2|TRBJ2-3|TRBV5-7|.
TGTGCCAGCAGCCGTCAGCGGGGGACGGACACAGATACGCAGTATTTT
CASSRQRGTDTDTQYF
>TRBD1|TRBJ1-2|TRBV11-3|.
TGTGCCAGCGTACTGTCCGGGACAGGGGAGGGTGGCTACACCTTC
CASVLSGTGEGGYTF
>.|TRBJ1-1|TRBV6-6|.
TGTGCCAGCAGTACCCTCGGGACTACCGTCATAGAAGCTTTCTTT
CASSTLGTTVIEAFF
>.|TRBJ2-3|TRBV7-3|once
TGTGCCAGCAGCTTAGGCGGCATAGATACGCAGTATTTT
CASSLGGIDTQYF